This T cell receptor beta chain was documented in a study of T cell responses to AZD1222 COVID-19 vaccine. Germline trimming cut 1 base from V and 1 base from J; bases unmatched to any gene: 7. Germline V lookup: CDR1 MGHRA, CDR2 YSYEKL. The CDR3 totals 16 residues. For this clone: Its antigen is not known.

Clones were sequenced by immunoSEQ multiplex PCR, and TCRdb holds only the in-frame ones, with some missing. Of tens of thousands of clones detected, roughly 80% appear once; the ten largest clones hold around 3%. Points from the study as a whole: An increase in Spike-specific TCR breadth and depth was observed after two AZD1222 doses.

The TCR sequence derives from an adult in good health. The genes are TRBV4-1 and TRBJ2-7, with 7 positions matching TRBD2. Here the sequenced sample was peripheral blood, taken on day 0 of AZD1222 vaccination. The CDR3 loop reads CASSQAPQGLSYEQYF. CDR3 sequence (DNA): TGCGCCAGCAGCCAAGCCCCCCAGGGACTATCCTACGAGCAGTACTTC.